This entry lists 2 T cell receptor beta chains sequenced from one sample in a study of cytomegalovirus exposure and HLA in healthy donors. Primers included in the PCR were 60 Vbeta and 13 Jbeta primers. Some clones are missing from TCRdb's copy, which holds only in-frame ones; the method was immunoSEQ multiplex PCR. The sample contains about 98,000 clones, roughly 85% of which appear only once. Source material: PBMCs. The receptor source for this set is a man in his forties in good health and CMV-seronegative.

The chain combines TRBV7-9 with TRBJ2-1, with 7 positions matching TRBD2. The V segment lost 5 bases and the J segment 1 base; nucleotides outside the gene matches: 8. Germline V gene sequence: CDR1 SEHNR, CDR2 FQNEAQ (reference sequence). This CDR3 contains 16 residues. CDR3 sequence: CASSGPSGGSYNEQFF. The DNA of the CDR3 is TGTGCCAGCAGCGGACCTAGCGGAGGGTCCTACAATGAGCAGTTCTTC.

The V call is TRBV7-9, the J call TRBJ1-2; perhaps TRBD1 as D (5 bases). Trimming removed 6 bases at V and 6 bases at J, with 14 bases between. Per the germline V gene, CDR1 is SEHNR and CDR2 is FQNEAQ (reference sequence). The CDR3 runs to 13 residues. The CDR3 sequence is CASRLTEVDGYTF. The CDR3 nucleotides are TGTGCCAGCAGATTGACAGAGGTGGATGGCTACACCTTC.